The source of this T cell receptor (beta chain) is a study of T-cell memory formation after mild COVID-19. Points from the study as a whole: Later expanders leaned CD4+, whereas day 15 to 85 contracting clones were balanced CD4/CD8.

This clonotype was seen a handful of times. What it recognizes is unknown. This CDR3 spans 15 amino acids. Germline V CDR1 and CDR2: SGHRS, YFSETQ. Unmatched junction bases numbered 3, after V lost 1 base and J lost 4 bases. Researchers used 5'RACE with constant-segment primers to make TCR alpha and TCR beta cDNA libraries that carry sample barcodes and UMIs. MiXCR, run by TCRdb on the 5' RACE reads, gives a single entry per CDR3 protein. The table lists 50,000 or so distinct CDR3 sequences, less than 35% of them singletons, with just under 45% in the top ten. Source material: PBMCs or a T cell subset sorted from them (not recorded which). The origin of this receptor is a man in his late teens or twenties who had mild COVID-19 (a few samples of this study predate the infection). Cell type and time point are not known. V and J are TRBV5-1 and TRBJ2-1, with 9 bases that match TRBD1. The CDR3 here is CASSLRDREYNEQFF. CDR3 nucleotide sequence: TGCGCCAGCAGCTTGCGGGACAGGGAATACAATGAGCAGTTCTTC.